This T cell receptor beta chain was observed in a study of CD8+ T cells in alopecia areata. Study overall: A 6-month off-drug phase came after tofacitinib, which had lasted 6 to 18 months.

The germline gives CDR1 SQVTM, CDR2 ANQGSEA. V trimming: 7 bases; J trimming: 10 bases; junction bases outside the gene matches: 9. CDR3 length: 13 residues. cDNA serving as the sequencing template came from extracted, reverse transcribed RNA. The assay was immunoSEQ multiplex PCR, and TCRdb's table has in-frame clones only and misses some. The table lists 110,000 to 150,000 clones, 51% of them singletons, with over 0.75% in the top ten. Samples from alopecia areata patients were lesional scalp punch biopsies and peripheral blood. The clonotype was recovered from a human donor with alopecia areata. The material was CD4+ T cells sorted from blood, obtained at week 0. The V gene is TRBV29-1, the J gene TRBJ2-1, with 11 positions matching TRBD2. For the CDR3, the DNA is TGCAGCGCCGCTCTAGCGGGAGGCAGCGAGCAGTTCTTC. It codes for CSAALAGGSEQFF.